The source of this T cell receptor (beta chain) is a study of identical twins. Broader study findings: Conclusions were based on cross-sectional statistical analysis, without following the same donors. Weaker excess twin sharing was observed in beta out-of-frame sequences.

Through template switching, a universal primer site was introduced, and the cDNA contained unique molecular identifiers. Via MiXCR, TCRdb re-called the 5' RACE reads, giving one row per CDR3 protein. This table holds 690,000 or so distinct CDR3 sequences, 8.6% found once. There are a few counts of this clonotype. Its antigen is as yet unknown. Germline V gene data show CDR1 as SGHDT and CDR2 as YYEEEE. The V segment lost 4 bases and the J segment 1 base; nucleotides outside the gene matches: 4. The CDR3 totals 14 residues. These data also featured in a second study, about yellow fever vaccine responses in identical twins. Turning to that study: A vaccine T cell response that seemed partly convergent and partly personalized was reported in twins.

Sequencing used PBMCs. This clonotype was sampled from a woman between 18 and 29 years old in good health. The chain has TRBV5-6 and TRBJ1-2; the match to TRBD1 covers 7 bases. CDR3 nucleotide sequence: TGTGCCAGCAGCCAGGGACAGAATAACTATGGCTACACCTTC. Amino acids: CASSQGQNNYGYTF. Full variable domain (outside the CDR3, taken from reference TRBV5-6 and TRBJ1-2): DAGVTQSPTHLIKTRGQQVTLRCSPKSGHDTVSWYQQALGQGPQFIFQYYEEEERQRGNFPDRFSGHQFPNYSSELNVNALLLGDSALYLCASSQGQNNYGYTFGSGTRLTVV.